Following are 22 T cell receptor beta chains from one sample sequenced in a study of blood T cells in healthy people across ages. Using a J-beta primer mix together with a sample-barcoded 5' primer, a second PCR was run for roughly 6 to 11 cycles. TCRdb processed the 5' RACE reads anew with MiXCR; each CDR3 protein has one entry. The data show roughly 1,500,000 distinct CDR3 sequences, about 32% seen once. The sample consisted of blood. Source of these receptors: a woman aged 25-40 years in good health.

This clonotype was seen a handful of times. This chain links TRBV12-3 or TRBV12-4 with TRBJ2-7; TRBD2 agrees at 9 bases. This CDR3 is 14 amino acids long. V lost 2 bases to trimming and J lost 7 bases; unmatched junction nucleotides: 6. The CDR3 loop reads CASSLRRGGSEQYF. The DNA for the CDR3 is TGTGCCAGCAGTTTAAGGCGGGGGGGCTCGGAGCAGTACTTC.

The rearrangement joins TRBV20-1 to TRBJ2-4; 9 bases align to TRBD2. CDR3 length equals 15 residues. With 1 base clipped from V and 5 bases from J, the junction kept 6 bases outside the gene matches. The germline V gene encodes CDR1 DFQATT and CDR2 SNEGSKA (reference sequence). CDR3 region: CSARGGRGGENIQYF. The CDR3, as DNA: TGCAGTGCTAGAGGTGGGCGGGGGGGCGAAAACATTCAGTACTTC.

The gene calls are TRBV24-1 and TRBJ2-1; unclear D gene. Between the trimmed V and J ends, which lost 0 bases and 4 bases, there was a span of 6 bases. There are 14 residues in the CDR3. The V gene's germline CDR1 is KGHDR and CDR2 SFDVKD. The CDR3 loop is CATSDLRVYNEQFF. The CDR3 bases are TGTGCCACCAGTGATTTGCGGGTATACAATGAGCAGTTCTTC.

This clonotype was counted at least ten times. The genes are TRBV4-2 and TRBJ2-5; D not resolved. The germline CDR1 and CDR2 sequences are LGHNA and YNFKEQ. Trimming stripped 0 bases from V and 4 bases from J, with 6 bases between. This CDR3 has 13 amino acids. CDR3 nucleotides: TGTGCCAGCAGCCAAGAAGAGGCAGAGACCCAGTACTTC. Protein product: CASSQEEAETQYF.

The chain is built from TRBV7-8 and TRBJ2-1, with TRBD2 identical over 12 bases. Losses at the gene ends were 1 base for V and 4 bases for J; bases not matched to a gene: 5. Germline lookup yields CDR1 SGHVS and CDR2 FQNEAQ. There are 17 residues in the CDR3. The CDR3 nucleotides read TGTGCCAGCAGCTTAGGTCCTAGCGGGGGGGAGTACAATGAGCAGTTCTTC. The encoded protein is CASSLGPSGGEYNEQFF.

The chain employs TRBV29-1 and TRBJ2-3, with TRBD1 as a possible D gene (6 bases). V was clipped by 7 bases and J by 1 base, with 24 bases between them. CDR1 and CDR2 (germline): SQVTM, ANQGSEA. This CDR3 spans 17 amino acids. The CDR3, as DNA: TGCAGCGCCGTGGATGTGGGGGCAGGGCCCGGCACAGATACGCAGTATTTT. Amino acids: CSAVDVGAGPGTDTQYF.

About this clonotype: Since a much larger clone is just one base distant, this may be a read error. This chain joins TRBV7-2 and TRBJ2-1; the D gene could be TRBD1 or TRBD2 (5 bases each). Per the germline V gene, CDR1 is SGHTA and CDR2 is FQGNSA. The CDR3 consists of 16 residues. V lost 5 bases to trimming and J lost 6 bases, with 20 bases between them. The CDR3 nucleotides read TGTGCCAGCAGCCTCCAGCGCTTGAGGGGTGCCAATGAGCAGTTCTTC. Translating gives CASSLQRLRGANEQFF.

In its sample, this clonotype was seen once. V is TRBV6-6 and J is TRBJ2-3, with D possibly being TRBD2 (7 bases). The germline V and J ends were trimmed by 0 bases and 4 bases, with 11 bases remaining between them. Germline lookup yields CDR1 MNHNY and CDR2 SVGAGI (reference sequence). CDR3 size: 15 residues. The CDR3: CASSYSGGGADTQYF. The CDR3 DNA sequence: TGTGCCAGCAGTTACTCAGGGGGAGGGGCAGATACGCAGTATTTT.

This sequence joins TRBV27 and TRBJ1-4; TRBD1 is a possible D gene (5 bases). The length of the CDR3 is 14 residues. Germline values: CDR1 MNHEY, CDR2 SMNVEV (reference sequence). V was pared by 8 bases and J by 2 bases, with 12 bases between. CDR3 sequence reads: CASGVGLTNEKLFF. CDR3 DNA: TGTGCCAGCGGGGTGGGACTGACTAATGAAAAACTGTTTTTT.

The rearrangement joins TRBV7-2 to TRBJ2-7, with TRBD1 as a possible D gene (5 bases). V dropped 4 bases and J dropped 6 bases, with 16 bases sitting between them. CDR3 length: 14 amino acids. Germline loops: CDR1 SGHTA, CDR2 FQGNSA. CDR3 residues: CASSSPGRQREQYF. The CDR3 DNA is TGTGCCAGCAGCTCCCCAGGGCGTCAGCGCGAGCAGTACTTC.

This chain's CDR3 is CASSLEVAGPEAFF. The CDR3 bases are TGTGCCAGCAGCTTAGAAGTTGCAGGCCCTGAAGCTTTCTTT. This chain joins TRBV7-9 and TRBJ1-1; D is unresolved. The CDR3 is made up of 14 amino acids. V shed 1 base and J shed 6 bases, with 12 bases lying between them. The germline V gene encodes CDR1 SEHNR and CDR2 FQNEAQ (reference sequence). The whole variable domain, remainder taken from reference TRBV7-9 and TRBJ1-1, is DTGVSQNPRHKITKRGQNVTFRCDPISEHNRLYWYRQTLGQGPEFLTYFQNEAQLEKSRLLSDRFSAERPKGSFSTLEIQRTEQGDSAMYLCASSLEVAGPEAFFGQGTRLTVV.

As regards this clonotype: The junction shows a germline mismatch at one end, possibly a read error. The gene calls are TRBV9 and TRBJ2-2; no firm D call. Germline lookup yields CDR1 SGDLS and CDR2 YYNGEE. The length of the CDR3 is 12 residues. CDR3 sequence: CASNVLGGELFF. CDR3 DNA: TGTGCCAGCAACGTACTGGGGGGGGAGCTGTTTTTT.

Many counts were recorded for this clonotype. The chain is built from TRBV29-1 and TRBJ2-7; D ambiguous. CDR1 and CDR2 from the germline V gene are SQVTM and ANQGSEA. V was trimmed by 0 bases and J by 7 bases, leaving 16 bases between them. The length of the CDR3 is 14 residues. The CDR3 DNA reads TGCAGCGTTGAAGATCCGGGCCAGGTAGGGGAGCAGTACTTC. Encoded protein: CSVEDPGQVGEQYF.

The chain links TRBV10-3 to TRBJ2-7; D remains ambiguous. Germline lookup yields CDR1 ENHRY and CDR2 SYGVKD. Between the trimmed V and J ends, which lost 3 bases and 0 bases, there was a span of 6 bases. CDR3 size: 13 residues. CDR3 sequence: CAISERVSYEQYF. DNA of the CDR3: TGTGCCATCAGTGAAAGGGTCTCCTACGAGCAGTACTTC.

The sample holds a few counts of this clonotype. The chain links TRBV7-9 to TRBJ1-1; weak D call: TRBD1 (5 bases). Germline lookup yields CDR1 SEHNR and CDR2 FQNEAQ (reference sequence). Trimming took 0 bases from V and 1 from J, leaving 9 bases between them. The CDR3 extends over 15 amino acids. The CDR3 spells CASSLAGGGNTEAFF. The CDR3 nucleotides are TGTGCCAGCAGCTTAGCTGGGGGGGGGAACACTGAAGCTTTCTTT.

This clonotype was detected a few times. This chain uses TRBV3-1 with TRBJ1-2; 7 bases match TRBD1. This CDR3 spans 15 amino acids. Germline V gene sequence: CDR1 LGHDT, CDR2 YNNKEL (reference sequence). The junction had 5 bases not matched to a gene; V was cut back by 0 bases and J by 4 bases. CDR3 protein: CASSQDPGGLYGYTF. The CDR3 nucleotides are TGTGCCAGCAGCCAAGACCCAGGGGGTCTCTATGGCTACACCTTC.

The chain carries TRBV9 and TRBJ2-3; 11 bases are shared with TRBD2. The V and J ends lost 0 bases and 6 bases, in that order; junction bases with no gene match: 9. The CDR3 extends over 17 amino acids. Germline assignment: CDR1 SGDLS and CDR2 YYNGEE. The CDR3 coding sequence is TGTGCCAGCAGCGTAGTTTCTAGCGGGAGGAGATTGGATACGCAGTATTTT. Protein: CASSVVSSGRRLDTQYF. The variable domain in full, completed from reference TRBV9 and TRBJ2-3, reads DSGVTQTPKHLITATGQRVTLRCSPRSGDLSVYWYQQSLDQGLQFLIQYYNGEERAKGNILERFSAQQFPDLHSELNLSSLELGDSALYFCASSVVSSGRRLDTQYFGPGTRLTVL.

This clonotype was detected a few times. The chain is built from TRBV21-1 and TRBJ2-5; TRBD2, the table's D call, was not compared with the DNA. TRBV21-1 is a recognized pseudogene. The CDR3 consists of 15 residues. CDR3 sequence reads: CASSIRTSAQETQYF. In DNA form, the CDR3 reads TGTGCCAGCAGCATACGGACTAGCGCGCAAGAGACCCAGTACTTC.

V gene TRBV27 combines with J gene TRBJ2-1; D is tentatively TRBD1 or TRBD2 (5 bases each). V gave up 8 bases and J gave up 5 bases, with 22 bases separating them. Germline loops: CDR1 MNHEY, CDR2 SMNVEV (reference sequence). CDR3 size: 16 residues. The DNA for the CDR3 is TGTGCCAGCTCGTTAGCGAGGGGCTACGGGGACAATGAGCAGTTCTTC. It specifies CASSLARGYGDNEQFF.

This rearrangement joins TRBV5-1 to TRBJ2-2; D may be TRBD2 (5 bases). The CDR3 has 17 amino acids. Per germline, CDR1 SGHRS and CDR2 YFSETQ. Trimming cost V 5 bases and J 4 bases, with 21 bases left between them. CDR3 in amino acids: CASRAPEGSQSTGELFF. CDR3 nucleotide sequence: TGCGCCAGCAGAGCCCCTGAGGGATCTCAGAGCACCGGGGAGCTGTTTTTT.

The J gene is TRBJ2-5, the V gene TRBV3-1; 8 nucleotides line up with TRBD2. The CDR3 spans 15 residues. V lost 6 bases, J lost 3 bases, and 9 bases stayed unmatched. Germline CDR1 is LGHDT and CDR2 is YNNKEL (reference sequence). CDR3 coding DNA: TGTGCCAGCAGTGAACGAGCGGGGGTGAAAGAGACCCAGTACTTC. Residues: CASSERAGVKETQYF.

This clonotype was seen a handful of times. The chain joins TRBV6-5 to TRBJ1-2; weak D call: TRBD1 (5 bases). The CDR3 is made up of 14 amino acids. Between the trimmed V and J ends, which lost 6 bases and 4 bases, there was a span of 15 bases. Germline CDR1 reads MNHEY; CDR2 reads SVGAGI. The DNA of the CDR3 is TGTGCCAGCAGCACCGGGGGGAAGTCCTATGGCTACACCTTC. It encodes CASSTGGKSYGYTF.